What follows are 9 T cell receptor beta chains derived from one specimen sequenced in a study of blood T cell repertoires in COVID-19. Some clones are missing from TCRdb's copy, which holds only in-frame ones; the method was immunoSEQ multiplex PCR. Seen here are some 500,000 clones, 85% to 90% observed once, and the top ten hold 1.5% to 2%. Sequenced sample: PBMCs or T cells enriched from blood (not recorded which). Receptor source: a woman aged 40 to 50 who had recovered from COVID-19.

This clone has more than one count but fewer than ten. The chain couples TRBV7-9 to TRBJ1-5; 7 bases agree with TRBD1. CDR1 and CDR2 (germline): SEHNR, FQNEAQ (reference sequence). This CDR3 contains 13 residues. Trimming at V came to 4 bases and at J to 15 bases, leaving 12 bases not matched to a gene. In DNA, the CDR3 is TGTGCCAGCAGCTCCCCGACAGGGAAGTTTAGGCATTTT. The encoded protein is CASSSPTGKFRHF.

This clone came up once. V and J are TRBV27 and TRBJ1-5; 7 bases align to TRBD1. Per the germline V gene, CDR1 is MNHEY and CDR2 is SMNVEV (reference sequence). After removal of 5 bases from V and 5 bases from J, the junction contained 3 bases not matched to a gene. There are 13 residues in the CDR3. This CDR3 is CASSDRADQPQHF. For the CDR3, the DNA is TGTGCCAGCAGTGACAGGGCCGATCAGCCCCAGCATTTT.

The V and J genes are TRBV19 and TRBJ2-3, with TRBD2 identical over 12 bases. The CDR3 consists of 17 residues. The junction had 7 bases not matched to a gene; V was cut back by 4 bases and J by 2 bases. CDR1 is LNHDA, CDR2 SQIVND, per germline (reference sequence). CDR3 DNA sequence: TGTGCCAGTAGTAACCACGGACTAGCGGGAATCACAGATACGCAGTATTTT. Protein: CASSNHGLAGITDTQYF.

The V gene is TRBV4-3, the J gene TRBJ1-3; possible D gene TRBD1, 5 bases. Germline CDR1 and CDR2: LGHNA and YSLEER. The CDR3 sequence is 16 residues long. Trimming shortened V by 0 bases and J by 9 bases, and 18 bases separated the two germline ends. The CDR3 DNA follows: TGCGCCAGCAGCCAAGAACAGGCTTATGTTGATAGCACCATATATTTT. Translating it yields CASSQEQAYVDSTIYF.

V is TRBV18 and J is TRBJ2-7, with D possibly matching TRBD2 (6 bases). Germline V gene data show CDR1 as KGHSH and CDR2 as LQKENI. This CDR3 contains 12 residues. The V gene lost 4 bases and the J gene lost 6 bases, with 10 bases spanning the gap. The DNA of the CDR3 is TGTGCCAGCTCACTCTCGGGAGTCGAGCAGTACTTC. Protein sequence: CASSLSGVEQYF.

The J gene is TRBJ2-1, the V gene TRBV19, with 14 bases matching TRBD2. Unmatched junction bases numbered 1, after V lost 3 bases and J lost 6 bases. Per germline, CDR1 LNHDA and CDR2 SQIVND (reference sequence). The CDR3 has 15 residues. The CDR3 here is CASSMTSGRANEQFF. Written as DNA, the CDR3 is TGTGCCAGTAGTATGACTAGCGGGAGGGCCAATGAGCAGTTCTTC.

This clone is a singleton in its sample. One end of the junction is discordant with germline, which a read error may explain. This chain joins TRBV30 and TRBJ2-5, with 8 bases fitting TRBD2. Germline lookup yields CDR1 GTSNPN and CDR2 SVGIG (reference sequence). CDR3 length: 10 amino acids. Here the CDR3 reads CGGGRETQYF. CDR3 sequence (DNA): TGCGGGGGCGGGAGGGAGACCCAGTACTTC.

The chain joins TRBV18 to TRBJ2-7; TRBD2 is a possible D gene (5 bases). V lost 1 base and J lost 0, with 10 bases in between. Per germline, CDR1 KGHSH and CDR2 LQKENI. This CDR3 contains 15 residues. CDR3 coding DNA: TGTGCCAGCTCACCACGTCCTCGGGGCTCCTACGAGCAGTACTTC. Translation: CASSPRPRGSYEQYF.

This clone has only a few counts. The chain employs TRBV10-3 and TRBJ1-2, with 10 bases fitting TRBD1. Trimming took 6 bases from V and 8 from J; bases not matched to a gene: 9. This CDR3 is built from 14 residues. CDR1 ENHRY and CDR2 SYGVKD come from the germline V gene. The CDR3 region is CAISPGTGDWGYTF. CDR3 coding DNA: TGTGCCATCAGCCCCGGGACAGGGGATTGGGGCTACACCTTC.